This T cell receptor (beta chain) was recorded in a study of T cells after yellow fever vaccination. Study context: The fractions with low cell numbers were processed using SMART-Seq v4 Ultra Low Input.

Germline assignment: CDR1 SGHTA and CDR2 FQGNSA. V shed 4 bases and J shed 2 bases, with 18 bases lying between them. This CDR3 contains 17 residues. Study-wide findings and caveats: A large majority of primary-vaccination clones showed up again after the booster (approximately 95% CD4, roughly 88% CD8).

This clonotype showed up many times. Its antigen is not known. In TCRdb, the 5' RACE reads were re-called with MiXCR into one record per CDR3 protein. Among hundreds of thousands of distinct CDR3 sequences listed, roughly 20% were seen once. The sequencing here drew on PBMCs, taken before the yellow fever booster vaccination. The source of this sequence is a man between 18 and 29 years old who received the YFV17D yellow fever vaccine. The rearrangement uses TRBV7-2 and TRBJ2-1; tentatively, D is TRBD1 or TRBD2 (5 bases each). CDR3 DNA: TGTGCCAGCAGCTCCCTGGGGGTCGGGGTAGCCTACAATGAGCAGTTCTTC. The encoded protein is CASSSLGVGVAYNEQFF. The full variable domain, in which reference TRBV7-2 and TRBJ2-1 provide the parts outside the CDR3, is GAGVSQSPSNKVTEKGKDVELRCDPISGHTALYWYRQSLGQGLEFLIYFQGNSAPDKSGLPSDRFSAERTGGSVSTLTIQRTQQEDSAVYLCASSSLGVGVAYNEQFFGPGTRLTVL.